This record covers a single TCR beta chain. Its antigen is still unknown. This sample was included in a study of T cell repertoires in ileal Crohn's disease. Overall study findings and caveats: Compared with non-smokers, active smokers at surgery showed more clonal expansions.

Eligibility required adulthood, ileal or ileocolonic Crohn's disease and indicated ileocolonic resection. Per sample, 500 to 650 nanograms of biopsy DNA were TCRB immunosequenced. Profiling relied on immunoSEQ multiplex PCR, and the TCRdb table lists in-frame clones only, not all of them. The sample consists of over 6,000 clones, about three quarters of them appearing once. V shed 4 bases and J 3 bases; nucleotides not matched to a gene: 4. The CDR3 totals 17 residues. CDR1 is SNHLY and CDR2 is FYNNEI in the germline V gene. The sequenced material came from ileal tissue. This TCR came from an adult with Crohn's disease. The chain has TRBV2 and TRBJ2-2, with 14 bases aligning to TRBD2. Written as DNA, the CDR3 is TGTGCCAGCAGTGGGGGGACTAGCGGGGGTTACACCGGGGAGCTGTTTTTT. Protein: CASSGGTSGGYTGELFF.